A single sample gave rise to the 23 T cell receptor beta chains below, sequenced in a study of blood T cell repertoires in COVID-19. The table came from immunoSEQ multiplex PCR; TCRdb's copy has only in-frame clones and leaves some out. Of about 250,000 clones detected, 70% to 90% appear once; the ten largest clones hold 3%. Sequencing input: peripheral blood. These receptors all stem from a man younger than 35 with active or convalescent COVID-19.

This clone was seen only once. The chain recombines TRBV5-1 with TRBJ2-5, with D possibly being TRBD2 (6 bases). The CDR3 consists of 15 residues. Trimming cost V 2 bases and J 2 bases, with 13 bases left between them. The V gene's germline CDR1 is SGHRS and CDR2 YFSETQ. The CDR3 region has the DNA TGCGCCAGCAGCTTAGGCGGGACGCATCAAGAGACCCAGTACTTC. It yields the protein CASSLGGTHQETQYF. Together with reference TRBV5-1 and TRBJ2-5, the CDR3 gives the full variable domain: KAGVTQTPRYLIKTRGQQVTLSCSPISGHRSVSWYQQTPGQGLQFLFEYFSETQRNKGNFPGRFSGRQFSNSRSEMNVSTLELGDSALYLCASSLGGTHQETQYFGPGTRLLVL.

In regard to this clone: One end of the junction is discordant with germline, which a read error may explain. J is TRBJ1-5 and V is TRBV4-1; D is ambiguous. Per the germline V gene, CDR1 is MGHRA and CDR2 is YSYEKL. There are 16 residues in the CDR3. CDR3 region: CAGSPHGEGSNQPQHF. The CDR3 DNA sequence: TGCGCCGGCAGCCCGCACGGGGAGGGTAGCAATCAGCCCCAGCATTTT.

The V and J genes are TRBV7-8 and TRBJ2-1, with 13 bases aligning to TRBD2. CDR3 length equals 19 residues. J was trimmed by 2 bases and V by 4 bases; bases with no gene match: 11. CDR1 is SGHVS, CDR2 FQNEAQ, per germline. The CDR3 DNA follows: TGTGCCAGCAGCTACCGACTAGCGGGAGGCGAGAGTCCCTACAATGAGCAGTTCTTC. It yields the protein CASSYRLAGGESPYNEQFF.

The chain has TRBV5-4 and TRBJ2-3; 9 nucleotides agree with TRBD2. CDR1 is SGHNT, CDR2 YYREEE, per germline (reference sequence). V was pared by 1 base and J by 4 bases, with 7 bases of the junction left unmatched. The CDR3 runs 16 residues. CDR3 in amino acids: CASSLLLAGGSDTQYF. CDR3 nucleotides: TGTGCCAGCAGCTTGTTATTGGCGGGAGGGTCAGATACGCAGTATTTT.

CDR3 residues: CASGKTSGPTYNEQFF. The CDR3 DNA is TGTGCCAGCGGAAAAACTAGCGGACCAACTTACAATGAGCAGTTCTTC. The J gene is TRBJ2-1, the V gene TRBV9; 8 bases agree with TRBD2. V shed 7 bases, J shed 4 bases, and the junction held 13 bases outside the gene matches. The CDR3 consists of 16 residues. Germline V gives CDR1 SGDLS, CDR2 YYNGEE.

The chain recombines TRBV10-3 with TRBJ2-2; D is undetermined. Germline V gives CDR1 ENHRY, CDR2 SYGVKD. Deletions cut 8 bases from V and 4 bases from J, with 8 bases between. CDR3 length equals 12 residues. CDR3: CAIGDSTGELFF. The CDR3 nucleotides are TGTGCCATCGGCGACTCCACCGGGGAGCTGTTTTTT.

The chain has TRBV6-5 and TRBJ2-3; D call uncertain. CDR1 is MNHEY and CDR2 is SVGAGI in the germline V gene. V was clipped by 4 bases and J by 0 bases, with 5 bases between them. This CDR3 region has 13 residues. In DNA form, the CDR3 reads TGTGCCAGCAGTTTGACTAGCACAGATACGCAGTATTTT. Protein product: CASSLTSTDTQYF.

The gene calls are TRBV19 and TRBJ2-5, with 10 positions matching TRBD1. With 5 bases clipped from V and 5 bases from J, the junction kept 2 bases outside the gene matches. The germline V gene encodes CDR1 LNHDA and CDR2 SQIVND (reference sequence). This CDR3 is 13 amino acids long. This CDR3 is CASSVGQGETQYF. The DNA for the CDR3 is TGTGCCAGTAGTGTGGGACAGGGGGAGACCCAGTACTTC.

V and J are TRBV3-1 (or the pseudogene TRBV3-2) and TRBJ2-1; the match to TRBD2 covers 9 bases. The length of the CDR3 is 13 residues. CDR1 and CDR2 (germline): LGHDT, YNNKEL (reference sequence). V dropped 4 bases and J dropped 15; count of bases not matched to a gene: 10. This CDR3 is CASSRGRREGLFF. DNA for the CDR3: TGTGCCAGCAGCCGAGGACGGCGGGAGGGACTGTTCTTC.

This clone came up once. The rearrangement links TRBV7-2 to TRBJ1-2; TRBD1 matches 7 bases. J lost 7 bases, V lost 1 base, and 9 bases had no gene match. The CDR3 length is 15 residues. Germline assignment: CDR1 SGHTA and CDR2 FQGNSA. The CDR3 region has the DNA TGTGCCAGCAGCTTAGTAGGGGGCTCTTCTCGTGGCTACACCTTC. Protein: CASSLVGGSSRGYTF.

The chain joins TRBV5-1 to TRBJ1-1; D possibly corresponds to TRBD1 (5 bases). Germline CDR1 SGHRS, CDR2 YFSETQ. Trimming removed 4 bases from V and 4 bases from J, with 23 bases in between. The CDR3 spans 17 residues. CDR3 DNA sequence: TGCGCCAGCAGCCCCCGCGCTATGGGTCCCGGGGGCACTGAAGCTTTCTTT. It codes for CASSPRAMGPGGTEAFF.

The J gene is TRBJ1-1, the V gene TRBV5-4; D is undetermined. Germline CDR1 reads SGHNT; CDR2 reads YYREEE (reference sequence). The CDR3 loop spans 12 amino acids. Trimming shortened V by 4 bases and J by 1 base, and 5 bases separated the two germline ends. CDR3 residues: CASSLPNTEAFF. The CDR3, as DNA: TGTGCCAGCAGCCTTCCGAACACTGAAGCTTTCTTT.

The V and J genes are TRBV5-1 and TRBJ1-6; 7 bases map to TRBD1. V shed 4 bases, J shed 5 bases, and the junction held 3 bases outside the gene matches. Germline CDR1 and CDR2: SGHRS and YFSETQ. This CDR3 has 14 amino acids. The CDR3 is CASSPQGNNSPLHF. Here the CDR3 DNA reads TGCGCCAGCAGCCCACAGGGGAATAATTCACCCCTCCACTTT.

J is TRBJ1-1 and V is TRBV7-3, with 8 bases matching TRBD1. The V gene's germline CDR1 is SGHTA and CDR2 FQGTGA. The CDR3 runs to 16 residues. Trimming at V came to 2 bases and at J to 0 bases, leaving 5 bases not matched to a gene. CDR3 DNA sequence: TGTGCCAGCAGCTTAGCAGGGGGCAATTTGAACACTGAAGCTTTCTTT. This translates into CASSLAGGNLNTEAFF.

The gene calls are TRBV28 and TRBJ1-1; no firm D call. The CDR3 consists of 14 residues. V lost 2 bases and J 4 bases, leaving 11 bases between the germline ends. CDR1 is MDHEN, CDR2 SYDVKM, per germline. For the CDR3, the DNA is TGTGCCAGCAGTTTACCCTTTCCGGGCACTGAAGCTTTCTTT. Its protein product is CASSLPFPGTEAFF.

The V gene is TRBV6-5, the J gene TRBJ1-1; TRBD1 might be the D (6 bases). Germline V gene sequence: CDR1 MNHEY, CDR2 SVGAGI. The V end was cut by 5 bases, the J end by 7 bases, with 11 bases between. This CDR3 is built from 12 residues. For the CDR3, the DNA is TGTGCCAGCAGTCGACAGGACCGTGAAGCTTTCTTT. Its translation is CASSRQDREAFF.

The chain couples TRBV11-2 to TRBJ2-7, with TRBD1 matching over 8 bases. V was pared by 5 bases and J by 2 bases, with 2 bases of the junction left unmatched. CDR3 length: 13 amino acids. Germline V gives CDR1 SGHAT, CDR2 FQNNGV. The CDR3 region has the DNA TGTGCCAGCAGCCGGGACAGGACCTACGAGCAGTACTTC. Translation gives CASSRDRTYEQYF.

The chain is built from TRBV2 and TRBJ1-1, with 7 bases matching TRBD1. Unmatched junction bases numbered 8, after V lost 6 bases and J lost 4 bases. The CDR3 is made up of 14 amino acids. Germline-derived CDR1 and CDR2 are SNHLY and FYNNEI. CDR3 bases: TGTGCCAGCAGCCTCGACAGGGCTCCCACTGAAGCTTTCTTT. The encoded protein is CASSLDRAPTEAFF.

V and J are TRBV7-9 and TRBJ1-1; D gene uncertain. Germline V gene sequence: CDR1 SEHNR, CDR2 FQNEAQ (reference sequence). Trimming removed 4 bases at V and 4 bases at J, with 10 bases between. This CDR3 spans 13 amino acids. Here the CDR3 DNA reads TGTGCCAGCAGCTCCCTATACGTCACTGAAGCTTTCTTT. Its protein product is CASSSLYVTEAFF.

The J gene is TRBJ1-1, the V gene TRBV13; D gene unclear. This CDR3 is 15 amino acids long. Germline V CDR1 and CDR2: PRHDT, FYEKMQ (reference sequence). The V and J ends lost 4 bases and 4 bases respectively, with 16 bases between them. In nucleotides, the CDR3 is TGTGCCAGCAGCTCGACCCGCACTCGAGGCACTGAAGCTTTCTTT. This gives the protein CASSSTRTRGTEAFF.

The rearrangement joins TRBV3-1 (or the pseudogene TRBV3-2) to TRBJ1-1; no reliable D call. V lost 4 bases and J lost 3, with 15 bases in between. Germline CDR1 LGHDT, CDR2 YNNKEL (reference sequence). The CDR3 is made up of 15 amino acids. Written as DNA, the CDR3 is TGTGCCAGCAGCCGGCGGTCAAGCGGGGACACTGAAGCTTTCTTT. This encodes CASSRRSSGDTEAFF.

This clone was seen a single time. This sequence joins TRBV19 and TRBJ2-2, with D possibly matching TRBD2 (6 bases). Per the germline V gene, CDR1 is LNHDA and CDR2 is SQIVND (reference sequence). V shed 8 bases and J shed 0 bases, with 22 bases lying between them. The CDR3 contains 18 residues. The CDR3 loop reads CASCPYPGRGTNTGELFF. The DNA of the CDR3 is TGTGCCAGTTGTCCTTATCCGGGACGGGGGACGAACACCGGGGAGCTGTTTTTT.

The V gene is TRBV4-3, the J gene TRBJ1-4, with D tentatively TRBD1 (6 bases). Germline V lookup: CDR1 LGHNA, CDR2 YSLEER. There are 16 residues in the CDR3. The V gene lost 1 base and the J gene lost 4 bases, with 13 bases spanning the gap. CDR3 DNA: TGCGCCAGCAGCCAAGGGCAGGGCAGGGGTAATGAAAAACTGTTTTTT. Translated: CASSQGQGRGNEKLFF.